The 20 T cell receptor beta chains presented below share a single source sample, sequenced in a study of T cell clonality in common variable immunodeficiency. Clones were sequenced by immunoSEQ multiplex PCR, and TCRdb holds only the in-frame ones, with some missing. Recorded here are over 35,000 clones, none singletons. Sequenced input: peripheral blood mononuclear cells. These receptor sequences come from a person aged 18 to 75 in good health.

This clone was counted many times. The CDR3 DNA, read in part, is TGCAGTGCTGAAGGCCGATCCCAAGAGACC. Its protein is CSAEGRSQET. The entire CDR3 protein reads CSAEGRSQETQYF. The chain links TRBV20-1 to TRBJ2-5; unclear D gene. The observed sequence ends 3 residues before the CDR3 terminus, with the missing tail filled in from the germline J gene. Per germline, CDR1 DFQATT and CDR2 SNEGSKA (reference sequence). Trimming stripped 5 bases from V and 1 base from J, with 11 bases between. The CDR3 contains 13 residues.

This clone has more than one count but fewer than ten. Read data end 3 residues before the CDR3 end; the end is taken from the germline J gene. This chain uses TRBV7-9 with TRBJ2-4, with 7 bases lining up with TRBD1. The CDR3 spans 15 residues. Germline values: CDR1 SEHNR, CDR2 FQNEAQ (reference sequence). The CDR3 here is CASSSTGLGSYGQYF. The CDR3 bases that were read are TGTGCCAGCAGCTCGACAGGGTTGGGTAGCTATGGT. Together with reference TRBV7-9 and TRBJ2-4, the CDR3 gives the full variable domain: DTGVSQNPRHKITKRGQNVTFRCDPISEHNRLYWYRQTLGQGPEFLTYFQNEAQLEKSRLLSDRFSAERPKGSFSTLEIQRTEQGDSAMYLCASSSTGLGSYGQYFGAGTRLSVL.

This clone was seen repeatedly, ten times or more. The DNA ends 3 residues before the CDR3 does, and the rest of the CDR3 is filled in from the germline J gene. J is TRBJ2-2 and V is TRBV20-1; a weak D match, TRBD2 (5 bases). V lost 2 bases, J lost 5 bases, and 18 bases lay in between. CDR1 DFQATT and CDR2 SNEGSKA come from the germline V gene (reference sequence). The CDR3 consists of 16 residues. The CDR3 region is CSARRRRARRTGELFF. The DNA read from the CDR3 is TGCAGTGCTAGAAGACGGCGGGCTAGAAGGACCGGGGAG.

The table lists this clone with many counts. Read coverage stops 3 residues before the CDR3 terminus; the germline J gene supplies the remainder. The chain uses TRBV5-1 and TRBJ2-4; no reliable D call. The V gene's germline CDR1 is SGHRS and CDR2 YFSETQ. The CDR3 runs 15 residues. V was cut by 1 base and J by 0 bases, with 8 bases left in between. The CDR3 sequence: CASSLSAIAKNIQYF. The sequenced CDR3 bases are TGCGCCAGCAGCTTGAGCGCGATAGCCAAAAACATT.

This clone was counted many times. The read falls 3 residues short of the CDR3 end, and the missing part is taken from the germline J gene. The chain combines TRBV7-6 with TRBJ2-7; a possible D gene is TRBD2 (6 bases). The germline gives CDR1 SGHVS, CDR2 FNYEAQ. Deletions cut 5 bases from V and 6 bases from J, with 23 bases between. This CDR3 is 16 amino acids long. The CDR3 DNA, read in part, is TGTGCCAGCAGCCCCCGTCCGGGGGAGTTAGACGGCGAG. This gives the protein CASSPRPGELDGE. The entire CDR3 reads CASSPRPGELDGEQYF.

There are many counts of this clone. The CDR3 end is not reached by the read, which stops 3 residues before it; the germline J gene fills it in. The gene calls are TRBV6-4 and TRBJ2-3; 9 bases agree with TRBD2. The CDR3 runs to 15 residues. V lost 5 bases, J lost 0 bases, and 3 bases stayed unmatched. Germline V gives CDR1 MRHNA, CDR2 SNTAGT. CDR3 residues: CASSSTSGSTDTQYF. CDR3 DNA (partial): TGTGCCAGCAGTTCGACTAGCGGAAGCACAGATACG.

Many counts were recorded for this clone. The CDR3 end is not reached by the read, which stops 3 residues before it; the germline J gene fills it in. The rearrangement links TRBV20-1 to TRBJ2-2; a weak D match, TRBD1 (5 bases). V was shortened by 4 bases and J by 4 bases, with 13 bases between the two germline ends. Looked up from germline, CDR1 is DFQATT and CDR2 is SNEGSKA (reference sequence). The CDR3 sequence is 14 residues long. The sequenced CDR3 bases are TGCAGTGCTATGGGGCCAGAACTCACCGGGGAG. This sequence encodes CSAMGPELTGE. The full CDR3 protein is CSAMGPELTGELFF.

In its sample, this clone was seen many times. The sequenced fragment ends 3 residues before the CDR3 boundary, so the rest is inferred from the germline J gene. This chain uses TRBV11-2 with TRBJ2-7; unclear D gene. This CDR3 is built from 15 residues. V gave up 4 bases and J gave up 6 bases, with 19 bases separating them. CDR1 SGHAT and CDR2 FQNNGV come from the germline V gene. Here the CDR3 reads CASSSVKGYNPEQYF. The CDR3 bases that were read are TGTGCCAGCAGCTCAGTCAAAGGTTATAACCCCGAG. The entire variable domain, with the rest obtained from reference TRBV11-2 and TRBJ2-7, is as follows: EAGVAQSPRYKIIEKRQSVAFWCNPISGHATLYWYQQILGQGPKLLIQFQNNGVVDDSQLPKDRFSAERLKGVDSTLKIQPAKLEDSAVYLCASSSVKGYNPEQYFGPGTRLTVT.

This clone has at least ten counts. The CDR3 end falls 3 residues outside the read, so it is completed with the germline J gene. The J gene is TRBJ2-5, the V gene TRBV5-1; 9 bases align to TRBD2. CDR3 length equals 14 residues. Germline CDR1 reads SGHRS; CDR2 reads YFSETQ. V gave up 3 bases and J gave up 2 bases; unmatched junction bases: 2. The covered CDR3 bases are TGCGCCAGCAGCTCTCTAGCGGGGCAAGAGACC. Its translation: CASSSLAGQET. The CDR3 as a whole reads CASSSLAGQETQYF. Drawing the rest from reference TRBV5-1 and TRBJ2-5, the complete variable domain is KAGVTQTPRYLIKTRGQQVTLSCSPISGHRSVSWYQQTPGQGLQFLFEYFSETQRNKGNFPGRFSGRQFSNSRSEMNVSTLELGDSALYLCASSSLAGQETQYFGPGTRLLVL.

Ten or more counts support this clone. Sequencing ends 3 residues short of the CDR3 end; the germline J gene provides the rest. The chain has TRBV9 and TRBJ2-3, with 10 bases identical to TRBD2. The CDR3 spans 16 residues. The germline gives CDR1 SGDLS, CDR2 YYNGEE. With 0 bases clipped from V and 7 bases from J, the junction kept 8 bases outside the gene matches. The CDR3 DNA, read in part, is TGTGCCAGCAGCGTAGCGGCGTCTAGCGGGAGAAATACG. Protein product: CASSVAASSGRNT. The entire CDR3 protein reads CASSVAASSGRNTQYF.

This clone was picked up many times. Sequencing ends 3 residues short of the CDR3 end; the germline J gene provides the rest. The chain carries TRBV20-1 and TRBJ1-2; weak D call: TRBD1 (6 bases). The germline V and J ends were trimmed by 6 bases and 1 base, with 9 bases remaining between them. The length of the CDR3 is 12 residues. Germline loops: CDR1 DFQATT, CDR2 SNEGSKA (reference sequence). This CDR3 reads CSARDNNYGYTF. The CDR3 DNA, read in part, is TGCAGTGCGAGGGACAATAACTATGGC.

This clone was seen ten or more times. The CDR3 extends 3 residues past the end of the read, so its final part is completed from the germline J gene. This chain links TRBV19 with TRBJ1-5, with 9 positions matching TRBD1. The germline V gene encodes CDR1 LNHDA and CDR2 SQIVND (reference sequence). The CDR3 covers 17 residues. The J segment lost 5 bases and the V segment lost 3 bases, leaving 11 bases of the junction unmatched. This CDR3 reads CASSILAGQGIYQPQHF. The DNA read from the CDR3 is TGTGCCAGTAGTATCCTAGCGGGACAGGGTATCTATCAGCCC.

At least ten counts were recorded for this clone. Read data end 3 residues before the CDR3 end; the end is taken from the germline J gene. The chain is built from TRBV11-2 and TRBJ1-1; unclear D gene. There are 13 residues in the CDR3. The V end lost 0 bases, the J end lost 1 base, and 3 bases lay between the germline ends. Germline V gives CDR1 SGHAT, CDR2 FQNNGV. CDR3 bases read: TGTGCCAGCAGCTTAGACCGGAACACTGAA. Residues: CASSLDRNTE. The whole CDR3 region reads CASSLDRNTEAFF.

This clone was observed at least ten times. Sequencing ends 3 residues short of the CDR3 end; the germline J gene provides the rest. The genes are TRBV28 and TRBJ2-1; D is perhaps TRBD2 (6 bases). V was clipped by 4 bases and J by 9 bases, with 22 bases between them. Germline lookup yields CDR1 MDHEN and CDR2 SYDVKM. This CDR3 has 16 amino acids. CDR3 DNA (partial): TGTGCCAGCAGTTCCCCACTGGCGGGATTGGGTCGTGAG. Protein sequence: CASSSPLAGLGRE. The CDR3 in its entirety is CASSSPLAGLGREQFF.

There are many counts of this clone. Read sequence stops 3 residues before the CDR3 end, and the germline J gene provides the missing end. V and J are TRBV20-1 and TRBJ1-5; perhaps TRBD1 as D (6 bases). The germline CDR1 and CDR2 sequences are DFQATT and SNEGSKA (reference sequence). The CDR3 is 13 amino acids. V lost 5 bases and J 8 bases, leaving 16 bases between the germline ends. The CDR3 bases that were read are TGCAGTGCTGTACAGAGGGGGGGGAAGCCC. Encoded protein: CSAVQRGGKP. The complete CDR3 sequence is CSAVQRGGKPQHF.

The table lists this clone with many counts. The read stops 3 residues short of the end of the CDR3; the missing end is completed from the germline J gene. The V gene is TRBV9, the J gene TRBJ2-7; the D gene is possibly TRBD1 (6 bases). This CDR3 is 18 amino acids long. V lost 0 bases and J 2 bases, leaving 21 bases between the germline ends. Per the germline V gene, CDR1 is SGDLS and CDR2 is YYNGEE. The part of the CDR3 DNA that was read is TGTGCCAGCAGCGTAGAGGAGGACAGAGGGGACCTAGCCTACGAG. Translating it yields CASSVEEDRGDLAYE. The full CDR3 protein is CASSVEEDRGDLAYEQYF.

This clone was recorded many times. Coverage ceases 3 residues before the CDR3 finishes, and the germline J gene fills in the end. V usage is TRBV28 and J usage is TRBJ2-5, with a weak D call TRBD1 (5 bases). Per the germline V gene, CDR1 is MDHEN and CDR2 is SYDVKM. This CDR3 is 15 amino acids long. V lost 4 bases and J lost 6, with 18 bases in between. The CDR3 DNA, read in part, is TGTGCCAGCAGTTCTGGGTGGACAAGTCGTCAGACC. Its protein is CASSSGWTSRQT. From start to end, the CDR3 is CASSSGWTSRQTQYF.

In its sample, this clone was seen many times. The CDR3 extends 3 residues past the end of the read, so its final part is completed from the germline J gene. The V gene is TRBV9, the J gene TRBJ1-2, with TRBD1 identical over 10 bases. V dropped 3 bases and J dropped 5; count of bases not matched to a gene: 13. In germline, CDR1 is SGDLS, CDR2 YYNGEE. The CDR3 extends over 17 amino acids. The CDR3 here is CASSGIGDRGTDYGYTF. The sequenced CDR3 bases are TGTGCCAGCAGCGGCATTGGGGACAGGGGTACGGATTATGGC.

This clone was observed at least ten times. Sequencing ends 3 residues short of the CDR3 end; the germline J gene provides the rest. The genes are TRBV19 and TRBJ1-2; D unclear. Germline loops: CDR1 LNHDA, CDR2 SQIVND (reference sequence). The CDR3 sequence is 13 residues long. CDR3: CASSNGLTSGYTF. The sequenced CDR3 bases are TGTGCCAGTAGTAACGGACTTACCAGCGGC.

In this sample, this clone turned up many times. The CDR3 is cut off 3 residues early in the read; its end comes from the germline J gene. The chain recombines TRBV29-1 with TRBJ1-2, with 9 bases lining up with TRBD1. Germline-derived CDR1 and CDR2 are SQVTM and ANQGSEA. This CDR3 region has 12 residues. The V and J ends lost 4 bases and 6 bases, in that order; junction bases with no gene match: 3. This CDR3 is CSVAGQGHGYTF. CDR3 bases read: TGCAGCGTTGCGGGACAGGGACATGGC.